This T cell receptor (beta chain) was captured in a study of blood T cell repertoires in COVID-19. Study summary: The cDNA or gDNA used as material had been derived from T cells, B-cell-depleted T cells, or PBMCs.

Profiling relied on immunoSEQ multiplex PCR, and the TCRdb table lists in-frame clones only, not all of them. This table holds some 200,000 clones, about 88% found once. The V segment lost 12 bases and the J segment 3 bases; nucleotides outside the gene matches: 6. This CDR3 comprises 15 residues. Looked up from germline, CDR1 is KGHDR and CDR2 is SFDVKD. The clonotype was recovered from a woman of 80 years or more in a cohort sampled during active or convalescent COVID-19. The J gene is TRBJ2-3, the V gene TRBV24-1, with 15 bases matching TRBD2. Sequencing used peripheral blood. CDR3 DNA sequence: TGTGCCCCACGTGGACTAGCGGGAGGGACAGATACGCAGTATTTT. This gives the protein CAPRGLAGGTDTQYF.